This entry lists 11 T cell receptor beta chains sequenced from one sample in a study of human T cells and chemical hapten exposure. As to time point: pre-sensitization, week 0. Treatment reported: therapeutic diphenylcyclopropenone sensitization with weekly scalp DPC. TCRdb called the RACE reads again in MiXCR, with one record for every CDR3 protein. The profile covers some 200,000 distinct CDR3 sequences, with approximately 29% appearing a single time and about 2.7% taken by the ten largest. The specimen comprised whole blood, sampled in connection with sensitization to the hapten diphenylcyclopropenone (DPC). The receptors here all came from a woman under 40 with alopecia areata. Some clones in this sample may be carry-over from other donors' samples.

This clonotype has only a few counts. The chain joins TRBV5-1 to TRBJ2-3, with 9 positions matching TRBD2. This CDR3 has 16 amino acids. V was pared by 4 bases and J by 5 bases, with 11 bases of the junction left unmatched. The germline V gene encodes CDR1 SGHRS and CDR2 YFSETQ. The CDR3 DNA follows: TGCGCCAGCAGCCCCCGGGGCGGGGGGGCCGTAGATACGCAGTATTTT. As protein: CASSPRGGGAVDTQYF.

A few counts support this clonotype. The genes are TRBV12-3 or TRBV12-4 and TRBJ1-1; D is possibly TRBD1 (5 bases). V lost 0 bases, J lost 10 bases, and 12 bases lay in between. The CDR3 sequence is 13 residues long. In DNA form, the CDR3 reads TGTGCCAGCAGTTTAGCGGCAGGGAAGGGAGCTTTCTTT. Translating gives CASSLAAGKGAFF.

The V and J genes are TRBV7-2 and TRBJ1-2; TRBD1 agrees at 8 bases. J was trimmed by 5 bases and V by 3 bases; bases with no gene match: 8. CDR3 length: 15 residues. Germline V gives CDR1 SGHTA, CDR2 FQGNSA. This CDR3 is CASSLFIGTGYGYTF. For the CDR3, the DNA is TGTGCCAGCAGCTTGTTTATTGGGACAGGATATGGCTACACCTTC.

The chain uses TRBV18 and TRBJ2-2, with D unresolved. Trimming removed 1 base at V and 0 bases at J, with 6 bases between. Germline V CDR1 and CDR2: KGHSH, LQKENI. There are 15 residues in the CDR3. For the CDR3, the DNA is TGTGCCAGCTCACCACAGGGATCGAACACCGGGGAGCTGTTTTTT. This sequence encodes CASSPQGSNTGELFF.

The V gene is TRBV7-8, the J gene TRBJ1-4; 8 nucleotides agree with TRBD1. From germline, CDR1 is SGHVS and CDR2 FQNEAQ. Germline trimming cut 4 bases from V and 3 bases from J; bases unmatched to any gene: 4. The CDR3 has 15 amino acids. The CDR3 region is CASSSQGQANEKLFF. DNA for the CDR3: TGTGCCAGCAGCTCTCAGGGACAGGCTAATGAAAAACTGTTTTTT.

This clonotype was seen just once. This CDR3 is CATSRGGLRETQYF. In DNA, the CDR3 is TGTGCCACCAGCAGAGGTGGGTTGAGAGAGACCCAGTACTTC. The rearrangement links TRBV15 to TRBJ2-5, with unresolved D. Germline V gene lookup returns CDR1 LNHNV and CDR2 YYDKDF (reference sequence). This CDR3 comprises 14 residues. The ends were cut back, 1 base at V and 4 bases at J, with 10 bases in the middle.

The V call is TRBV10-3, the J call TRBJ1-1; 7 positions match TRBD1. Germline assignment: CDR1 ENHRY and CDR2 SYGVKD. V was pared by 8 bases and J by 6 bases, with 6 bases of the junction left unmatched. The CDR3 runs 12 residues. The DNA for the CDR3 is TGTGCCATCGGGGGGACAGTTGCTGAAGCTTTCTTT. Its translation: CAIGGTVAEAFF.

The CDR3, as DNA: TGCAGTGCTACGACAGTGGGTGGCTACACCTTC. Its protein is CSATTVGGYTF. This chain joins TRBV20-1 and TRBJ1-2, with D perhaps TRBD1 (5 bases). V lost 4 bases and J lost 7, with 10 bases in between. CDR3 size: 11 residues. Germline CDR1 reads DFQATT; CDR2 reads SNEGSKA (reference sequence).

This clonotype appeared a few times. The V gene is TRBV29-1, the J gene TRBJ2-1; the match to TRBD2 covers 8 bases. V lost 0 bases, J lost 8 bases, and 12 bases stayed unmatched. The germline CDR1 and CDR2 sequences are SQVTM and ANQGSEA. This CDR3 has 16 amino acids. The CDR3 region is CSVEEGGSGIRDEQFF. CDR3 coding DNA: TGCAGCGTTGAAGAAGGTGGTAGCGGGATCAGAGATGAGCAGTTCTTC.

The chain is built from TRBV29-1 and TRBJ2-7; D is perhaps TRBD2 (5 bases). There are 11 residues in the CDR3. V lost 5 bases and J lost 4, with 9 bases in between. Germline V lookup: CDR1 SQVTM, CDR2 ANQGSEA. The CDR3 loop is CSVSEGYEQYF. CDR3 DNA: TGCAGCGTTAGTGAGGGATACGAGCAGTACTTC.

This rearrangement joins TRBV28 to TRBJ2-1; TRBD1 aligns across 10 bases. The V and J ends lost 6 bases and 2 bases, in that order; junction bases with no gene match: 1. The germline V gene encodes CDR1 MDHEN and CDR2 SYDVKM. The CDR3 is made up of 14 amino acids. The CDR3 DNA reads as TGTGCCAGCAGCGGACAGGGGGCCTACAATGAGCAGTTCTTC. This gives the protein CASSGQGAYNEQFF.